The sequence of this T cell receptor beta chain was determined in a study of long-term antiretroviral therapy in people with HIV. Among participants with HIV, every one received treatment in the United States. Study-level points and caveats: CDR3 length ranges were narrower in HIV repertoires than in controls. In samples taken after ART, diversity increased but remained below transplant donor control levels.

On this clone: Its target is not known.

Researchers ran immunoSEQ v3.0 at survey level. Libraries were prepared by immunoSEQ multiplex PCR; TCRdb keeps only in-frame clonotypes and omits some of them. The sample carries 32,000 or so clones, 60% to 85% recorded once. Sequencing was performed on unsorted PBMCs, taken 2 years after starting antiretroviral therapy. This receptor was taken from a woman between 45 and 60 years old with HIV.

CDR3 amino acids: CASSQGVSSNQPQHF. The CDR3 region has the DNA TGCGCCAGCAGCCAGGGGGTCAGTAGCAATCAGCCCCAGCATTTT. The chain uses TRBV5-1 and TRBJ1-5; 7 bases map to TRBD1. The length of the CDR3 is 15 residues. After removal of 4 bases from V and 0 bases from J, the junction contained 4 bases not matched to a gene. Germline V gives CDR1 SGHRS, CDR2 YFSETQ.